This passage covers 14 T cell receptor beta chains from one sample sequenced in a study of blood T cell repertoires in COVID-19. Profiled with immunoSEQ multiplex PCR; TCRdb holds only in-frame clones, not every one. The table records more than 250,000 clones, around 87% of them present only once. Source material: peripheral blood. These receptors were obtained from a man in his fifties or sixties with active or convalescent COVID-19.

The chain employs TRBV5-1 and TRBJ2-5, with 9 bases that match TRBD1. CDR1 is SGHRS, CDR2 YFSETQ, per germline. With 4 bases clipped from V and 2 bases from J, the junction kept 9 bases outside the gene matches. The CDR3 contains 16 residues. The CDR3 here is CASSRTTGGSQETQYF. The CDR3 nucleotides are TGCGCCAGCAGCAGGACGACAGGGGGGTCACAAGAGACCCAGTACTTC.

V is TRBV3-1 (or the pseudogene TRBV3-2) and J is TRBJ1-3; no clear D gene. The CDR3 is 17 amino acids. The germline gives CDR1 LGHDT, CDR2 YNNKEL (reference sequence). Trimming took 3 bases from V and 0 from J, leaving 15 bases between them. The CDR3 protein is CASSHLRAADSGNTIYF. For the CDR3, the DNA is TGTGCCAGCAGCCATCTGAGAGCGGCTGACTCTGGAAACACCATATATTTT.

The chain links TRBV5-4 to TRBJ2-7; TRBD2 matches 7 bases. CDR3 length: 16 amino acids. Germline CDR1 reads SGHNT; CDR2 reads YYREEE (reference sequence). J gave up 0 bases and V 3 bases, and 9 bases lay outside the gene matches. The CDR3 region is CASSSSGSGTSYEQYF. DNA of the CDR3: TGTGCCAGCAGCTCGAGCGGAAGCGGGACCTCCTACGAGCAGTACTTC.

The V and J genes are TRBV5-8 and TRBJ2-4, with 9 bases matching TRBD1. V was pared by 4 bases and J by 15 bases, with 11 bases of the junction left unmatched. Per germline, CDR1 SGHTS and CDR2 YDEGEE. The CDR3 spans 13 residues. The CDR3 nucleotides read TGTGCCAGCAGCCGACAGGGGGTAGCAGACGGGTACTTC. Amino acids: CASSRQGVADGYF.

V usage is TRBV28 and J usage is TRBJ2-5, with TRBD2 identical over 10 bases. The ends lost 7 bases at V and 2 bases at J; junction bases unmatched: 1. Germline V gene lookup returns CDR1 MDHEN and CDR2 SYDVKM. This CDR3 is 13 amino acids long. The CDR3 bases are TGTGCCAGCATTAGCGGGGGGCAAGAGACCCAGTACTTC. Its translation: CASISGGQETQYF.

The chain combines TRBV10-3 with TRBJ1-6, with 7 bases fitting TRBD1. Germline V gene sequence: CDR1 ENHRY, CDR2 SYGVKD. This CDR3 spans 13 amino acids. V trimming: 6 bases; J trimming: 5 bases; junction bases outside the gene matches: 1. CDR3 nucleotides: TGTGCCATCAGGACAGGGAATAATTCACCCCTCCACTTT. Translated: CAIRTGNNSPLHF.

This sequence joins TRBV18 and TRBJ2-5; 7 nucleotides align to TRBD1. Germline values: CDR1 KGHSH, CDR2 LQKENI. The CDR3 contains 15 residues. With 2 bases clipped from V and 3 bases from J, the junction kept 6 bases outside the gene matches. CDR3: CASSPWGQSEETQYF. The CDR3 DNA is TGTGCCAGCTCACCATGGGGACAGTCCGAAGAGACCCAGTACTTC.

The J gene is TRBJ1-4, the V gene TRBV18, with D possibly TRBD1 on 5 matching bases. Trimming pared 6 bases from V and 2 bases from J, leaving 16 bases between. The CDR3 runs 16 residues. Germline V CDR1 and CDR2: KGHSH, LQKENI. The CDR3 loop reads CASSPKGQTTNEKLFF. CDR3 in DNA: TGTGCCAGCTCCCCCAAGGGGCAGACGACTAATGAAAAACTGTTTTTT.

This chain joins TRBV24-1 and TRBJ2-7, with a tentative D call TRBD1 (5 bases). CDR1 KGHDR and CDR2 SFDVKD come from the germline V gene. CDR3 length: 11 amino acids. The germline V and J ends were trimmed by 9 bases and 5 bases, with 10 bases remaining between them. CDR3 nucleotide sequence: TGTGCCACCGCCCAGGGAAACGAGCAGTACTTC. Protein product: CATAQGNEQYF.

The V gene is TRBV5-4, the J gene TRBJ1-2, with TRBD1 as a possible D gene (5 bases). Trimming took 1 base from V and 3 from J, leaving 13 bases between them. CDR1 is SGHNT, CDR2 YYREEE, per germline (reference sequence). This CDR3 is built from 15 residues. CDR3: CASSLSGRADYGYTF. The CDR3 DNA reads TGTGCCAGCAGCTTGTCGGGCAGGGCCGACTATGGCTACACCTTC.

The chain links TRBV5-1 to TRBJ2-2, with 8 bases lining up with TRBD1. Trimming at V came to 2 bases and at J to 4 bases, leaving 7 bases not matched to a gene. Germline V gene data show CDR1 as SGHRS and CDR2 as YFSETQ. There are 16 residues in the CDR3. Here the CDR3 DNA reads TGCGCCAGCAGCTTCATTGACGGACAGGGCACCGGGGAGCTGTTTTTT. Its protein is CASSFIDGQGTGELFF.

The genes are TRBV19 and TRBJ2-7, with a possible D match to TRBD1 (6 bases). From germline, CDR1 is LNHDA and CDR2 SQIVND (reference sequence). V was pared by 3 bases and J by 1 base, with 7 bases between. The CDR3 consists of 13 residues. In DNA, the CDR3 is TGTGCCAGTAGTATGCAGGGGTCCTACGAGCAGTACTTC. It codes for CASSMQGSYEQYF.

This sequence joins TRBV3-1 (or the pseudogene TRBV3-2) and TRBJ1-6; D possibly corresponds to TRBD1 (5 bases). V gave up 5 bases and J gave up 14 bases, with 25 bases separating them. The germline V gene encodes CDR1 LGHDT and CDR2 YNNKEL (reference sequence). The CDR3 is made up of 16 amino acids. In DNA form, the CDR3 reads TGTGCCAGCAGCGCTCGGGGGGGGATAAGAATAAGGGCCCTCCACTTT. Translating gives CASSARGGIRIRALHF.

This clone was recorded only once. J is TRBJ2-5 and V is TRBV11-1, with 7 bases fitting TRBD1. CDR3 length equals 14 residues. CDR1 and CDR2 (germline): SGHAT, FQDESV (reference sequence). V lost 5 bases and J lost 0; bases outside the gene matches: 3. CDR3 sequence reads: CASSHGQDQETQYF. The CDR3 DNA reads TGTGCCAGCAGCCATGGACAGGACCAAGAGACCCAGTACTTC.